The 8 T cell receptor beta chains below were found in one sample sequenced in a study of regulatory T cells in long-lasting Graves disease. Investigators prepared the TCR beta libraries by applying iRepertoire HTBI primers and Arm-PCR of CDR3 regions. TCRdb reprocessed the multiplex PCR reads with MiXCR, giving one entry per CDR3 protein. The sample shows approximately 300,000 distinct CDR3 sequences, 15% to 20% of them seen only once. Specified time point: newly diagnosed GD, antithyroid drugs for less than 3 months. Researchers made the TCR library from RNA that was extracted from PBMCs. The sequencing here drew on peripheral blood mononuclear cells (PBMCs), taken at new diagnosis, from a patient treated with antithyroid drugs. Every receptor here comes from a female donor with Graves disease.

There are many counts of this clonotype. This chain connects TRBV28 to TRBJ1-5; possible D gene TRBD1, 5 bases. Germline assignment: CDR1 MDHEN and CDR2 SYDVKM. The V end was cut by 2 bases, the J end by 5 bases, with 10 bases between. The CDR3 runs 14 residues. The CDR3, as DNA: TGTGCCAGCAGTTTAATCAGGGCCGATCAGCCCCAGCATTTT. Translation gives CASSLIRADQPQHF.

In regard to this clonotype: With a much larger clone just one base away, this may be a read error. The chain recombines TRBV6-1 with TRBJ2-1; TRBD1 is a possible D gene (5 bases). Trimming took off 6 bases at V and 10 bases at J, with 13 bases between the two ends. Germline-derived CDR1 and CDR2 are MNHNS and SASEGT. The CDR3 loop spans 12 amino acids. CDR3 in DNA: TGTGCCAGCAGGCAGGGTTCCTACGAGCAGTTCTTC. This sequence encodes CASRQGSYEQFF.

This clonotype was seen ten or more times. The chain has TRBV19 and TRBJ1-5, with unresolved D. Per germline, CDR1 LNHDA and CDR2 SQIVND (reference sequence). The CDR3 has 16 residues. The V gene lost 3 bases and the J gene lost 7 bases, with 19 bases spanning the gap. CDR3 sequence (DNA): TGTGCCAGTAGTATCGGGGTTCGGTTGAAGAACCAGCCCCAGCATTTT. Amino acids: CASSIGVRLKNQPQHF.

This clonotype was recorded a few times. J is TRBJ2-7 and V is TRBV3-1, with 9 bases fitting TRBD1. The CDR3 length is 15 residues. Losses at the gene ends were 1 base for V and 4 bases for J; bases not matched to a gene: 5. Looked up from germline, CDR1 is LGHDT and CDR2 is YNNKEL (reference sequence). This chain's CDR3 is CASSQGTGVLYEQYF. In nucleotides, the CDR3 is TGTGCCAGCAGCCAAGGGACAGGGGTTCTATACGAGCAGTACTTC.

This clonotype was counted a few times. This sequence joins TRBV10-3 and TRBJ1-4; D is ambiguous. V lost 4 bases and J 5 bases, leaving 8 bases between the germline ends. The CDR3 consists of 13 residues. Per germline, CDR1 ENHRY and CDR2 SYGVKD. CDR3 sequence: CAISVGFNEKLFF. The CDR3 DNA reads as TGTGCCATCAGTGTGGGGTTCAATGAAAAACTGTTTTTT.

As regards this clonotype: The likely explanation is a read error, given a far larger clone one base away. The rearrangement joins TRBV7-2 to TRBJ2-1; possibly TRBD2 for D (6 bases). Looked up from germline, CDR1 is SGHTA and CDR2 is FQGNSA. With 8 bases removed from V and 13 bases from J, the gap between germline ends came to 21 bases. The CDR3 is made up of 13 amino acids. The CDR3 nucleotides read TGTGCCAGCGTCGGGCCTGGGGAGGAGACCCAGTTCTTC. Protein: CASVGPGEETQFF.

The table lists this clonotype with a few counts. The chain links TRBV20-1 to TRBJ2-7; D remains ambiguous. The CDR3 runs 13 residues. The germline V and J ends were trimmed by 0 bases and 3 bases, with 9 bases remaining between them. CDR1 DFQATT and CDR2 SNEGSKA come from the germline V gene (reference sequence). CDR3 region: CSARESLGYEQYF. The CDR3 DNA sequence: TGCAGTGCTAGAGAGAGTTTAGGCTACGAGCAGTACTTC.

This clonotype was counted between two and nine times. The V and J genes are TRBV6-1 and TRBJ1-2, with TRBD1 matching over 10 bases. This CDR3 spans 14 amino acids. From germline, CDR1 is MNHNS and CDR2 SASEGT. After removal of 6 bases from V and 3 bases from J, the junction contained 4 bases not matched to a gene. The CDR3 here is CASRDRGFHYGYTF. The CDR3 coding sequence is TGTGCCAGCAGGGACAGGGGGTTTCACTATGGCTACACCTTC.